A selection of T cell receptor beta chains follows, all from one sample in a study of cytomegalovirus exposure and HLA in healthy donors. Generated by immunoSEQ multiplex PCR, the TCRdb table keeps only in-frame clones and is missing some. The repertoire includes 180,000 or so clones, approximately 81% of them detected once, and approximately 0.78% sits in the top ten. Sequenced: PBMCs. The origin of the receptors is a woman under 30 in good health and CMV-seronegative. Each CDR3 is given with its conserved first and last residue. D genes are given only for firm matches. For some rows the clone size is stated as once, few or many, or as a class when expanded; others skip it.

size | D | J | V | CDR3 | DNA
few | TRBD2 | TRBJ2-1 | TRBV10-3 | CAISEKAGVGNEQFF | TGTGCCATCAGTGAGAAAGCGGGGGTGGGGAATGAGCAGTTCTTC
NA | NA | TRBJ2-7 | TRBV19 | CASSIGGHYEQYF | TGTGCCAGTAGTATAGGGGGCCACTACGAGCAGTACTTC
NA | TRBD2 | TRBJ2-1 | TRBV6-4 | CASSEGREGRNEQFF | TGTGCCAGCAGTGAGGGGAGGGAGGGCCGGAATGAGCAGTTCTTC
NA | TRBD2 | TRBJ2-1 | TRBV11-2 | CASSPLGLAVSNYNEQFF | TGTGCCAGCAGCCCCCTGGGACTAGCGGTTTCAAATTACAATGAGCAGTTCTTC
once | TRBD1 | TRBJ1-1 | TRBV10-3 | CAISDGTGAEAFF | TGTGCCATCAGTGACGGGACAGGGGCTGAAGCTTTCTTT
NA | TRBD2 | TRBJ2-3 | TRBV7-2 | CASSKRTSGGVTDTQYF | TGTGCCAGCAGCAAGCGGACTAGCGGGGGTGTCACAGATACGCAGTATTTT
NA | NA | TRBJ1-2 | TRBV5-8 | CASSLFGPGGNGYTF | TGTGCCAGCAGCTTGTTCGGGCCAGGAGGAAATGGCTACACCTTC
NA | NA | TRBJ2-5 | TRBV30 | CAWRGLAETQYF | TGTGCCTGGAGGGGCTTGGCGGAGACCCAGTACTTC
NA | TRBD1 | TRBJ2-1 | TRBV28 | CASSFQRTGGVWLPNEQFF | TGTGCCAGCAGTTTTCAAAGGACAGGGGGCGTTTGGTTGCCCAATGAGCAGTTCTTC
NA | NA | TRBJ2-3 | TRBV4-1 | CASSPLGVGTDTQYF | TGCGCCAGCAGCCCCCTAGGGGTCGGCACAGATACGCAGTATTTT
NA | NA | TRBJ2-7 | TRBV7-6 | CASSTSPGHPGPHEQYF | TGTGCCAGCAGCACCTCACCGGGACACCCGGGACCCCACGAGCAGTACTTC
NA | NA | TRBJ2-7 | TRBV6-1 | CASSAREQYF | TGTGCCAGCAGTGCCCGCGAGCAGTACTTC
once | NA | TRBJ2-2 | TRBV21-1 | CASSKAGTPHGELFF | TGTGCCAGCAGCAAGGCAGGTACCCCTCACGGGGAGCTGTTTTTT
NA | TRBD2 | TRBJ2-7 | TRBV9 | CASSVGLAGEYEQYF | TGTGCCAGCAGCGTGGGACTAGCGGGAGAGTACGAGCAGTACTTC
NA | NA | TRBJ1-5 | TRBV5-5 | CASSSFPGNSNQPQHF | TGTGCCAGCAGCTCGTTCCCGGGAAATAGCAATCAGCCCCAGCATTTT
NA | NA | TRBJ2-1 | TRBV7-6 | CASSLESTGNEQFF | TGTGCCAGCAGCTTAGAGAGCACGGGCAATGAGCAGTTCTTC
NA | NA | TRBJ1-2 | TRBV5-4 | CASSFGAAVDYGYTF | TGTGCCAGCAGCTTTGGGGCCGCGGTCGACTATGGCTACACCTTC
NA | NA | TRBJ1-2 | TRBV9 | CASSPSPGGDYGYTF | TGTGCCAGCAGCCCTAGCCCGGGCGGGGACTATGGCTACACCTTC
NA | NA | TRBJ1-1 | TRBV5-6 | CASSLGQVMNTEAFF | TGTGCCAGCAGCTTGGGACAGGTAATGAACACTGAAGCTTTCTTT
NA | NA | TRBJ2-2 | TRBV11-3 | CASSPRTEGTGELFF | TGTGCCAGCAGTCCCCGGACGGAGGGCACCGGGGAGCTGTTTTTT
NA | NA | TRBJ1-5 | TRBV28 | CASTNPNQPQHF | TGTGCCAGCACCAATCCCAATCAGCCCCAGCATTTT
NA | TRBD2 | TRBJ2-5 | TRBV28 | CASSLSGRALGGETQYF | TGTGCCAGCAGTTTAAGCGGGAGGGCCCTCGGGGGGGAGACCCAGTACTTC
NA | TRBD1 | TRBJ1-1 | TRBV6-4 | CASRRTGGETEAFF | TGTGCCAGCAGGAGGACAGGGGGGGAGACTGAAGCTTTCTTT
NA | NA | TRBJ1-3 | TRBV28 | CASSIRQRGNTIYF | TGTGCCAGCAGTATCAGACAGCGTGGAAACACCATATATTTT
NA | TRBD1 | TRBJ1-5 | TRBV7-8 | CASSLDRTGVRPQHF | TGTGCCAGCAGCTTAGACCGGACAGGGGTCCGGCCCCAGCATTTT
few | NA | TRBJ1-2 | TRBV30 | CAWSLRPDSKLYGYTF | TGTGCCTGGAGTCTAAGGCCAGACAGCAAACTCTATGGCTACACCTTC
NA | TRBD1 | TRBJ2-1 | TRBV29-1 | CSAGQGPRNEQFF | TGCAGCGCTGGACAGGGGCCCAGAAATGAGCAGTTCTTC
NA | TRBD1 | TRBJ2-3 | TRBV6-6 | CASRERQGDFTDTQYF | TGTGCCAGCAGGGAAAGACAGGGGGACTTCACAGATACGCAGTATTTT
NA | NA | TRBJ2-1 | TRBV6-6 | CASSYRREYNEQFF | TGTGCCAGCAGTTACCGGCGGGAATACAATGAGCAGTTCTTC
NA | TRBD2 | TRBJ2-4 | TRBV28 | CASSLTAGGVKNIQYF | TGTGCCAGCAGTTTAACAGCGGGAGGAGTCAAAAACATTCAGTACTTC
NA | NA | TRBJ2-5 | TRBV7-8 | CASTDRGWRGRKETQYF | TGTGCCAGCACCGACAGAGGGTGGAGGGGGCGGAAGGAGACCCAGTACTTC
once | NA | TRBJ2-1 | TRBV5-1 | CASSPRSYNEQFF | TGCGCCAGCAGCCCCCGCTCCTACAATGAGCAGTTCTTC
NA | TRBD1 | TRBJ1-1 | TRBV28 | CASSLLTGAHTEAFF | TGTGCCAGCAGTTTACTCACAGGGGCCCACACTGAAGCTTTCTTT
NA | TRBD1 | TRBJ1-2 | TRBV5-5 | CASSLGDSNYGYTF | TGTGCCAGCAGCTTGGGGGACAGTAACTATGGCTACACCTTC
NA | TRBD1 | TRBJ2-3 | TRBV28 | CASSLVGTGPDTQYF | TGTGCCAGCAGTTTAGTTGGGACAGGTCCAGATACGCAGTATTTT
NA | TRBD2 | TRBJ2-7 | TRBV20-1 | CRLAGQYEQYF | TGCCGACTAGCGGGACAATACGAGCAGTACTTC
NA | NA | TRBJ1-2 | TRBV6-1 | CASSRLGGAYGYTF | TGTGCCAGCAGCCGCTTAGGAGGGGCTTATGGCTACACCTTC
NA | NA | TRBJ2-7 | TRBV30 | CAWTQGYEQYF | TGTGCCTGGACCCAGGGGTACGAGCAGTACTTC
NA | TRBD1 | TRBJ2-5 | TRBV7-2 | CASSFEGAGGETQYF | TGTGCCAGCAGCTTCGAGGGGGCGGGTGGAGAGACCCAGTACTTC
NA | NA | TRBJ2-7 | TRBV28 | CASKRRPSYEQYF | TGTGCCAGCAAGCGGAGGCCCTCCTACGAGCAGTACTTC
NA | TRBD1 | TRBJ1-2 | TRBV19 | CASKARDRGFGYTF | TGTGCCAGTAAGGCCCGGGACAGGGGGTTTGGCTACACCTTC
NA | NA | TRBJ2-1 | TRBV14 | CASSLGRYNEQFF | TGTGCCAGCAGCCTGGGCAGGTACAATGAGCAGTTCTTC
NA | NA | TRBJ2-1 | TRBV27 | CASSFAGQTSYNEQFF | TGTGCCAGCAGTTTTGCGGGACAGACCTCCTACAATGAGCAGTTCTTC
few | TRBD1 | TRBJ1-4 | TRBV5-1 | CASSLQDRGPGTNEKLFF | TGCGCCAGCAGCCTCCAGGACAGGGGGCCCGGGACTAATGAAAAACTGTTTTTT
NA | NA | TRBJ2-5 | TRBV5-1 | CASSLTARGSSFQETQYF | TGCGCCAGCAGCTTGACGGCTAGAGGGTCGAGTTTCCAAGAGACCCAGTACTTC
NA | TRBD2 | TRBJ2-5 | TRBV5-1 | CASSSPGGETQYF | TGCGCCAGCAGCAGCCCGGGGGGTGAGACCCAGTACTTC